What follows is one TCR beta chain and its context. The CDR3 is 14 amino acids. Trimming pared 4 bases from V and 4 bases from J, leaving 11 bases between. Germline CDR1 is KGHSH and CDR2 is LQKENI. Clinical symptoms, serum thyroxine and TRAb, thyroid ultrasound and orbital computed tomography together formed the diagnostic basis. These data originate in a study of T cells in Graves' hyperthyroidism and ophthalmopathy. The wider study: At the time of initial diagnosis and before any treatment, peripheral blood was collected.

TCR beta CDR3 sequences were amplified from RNA transcripts. When the TCR CDR3 underwent first-round RT-PCR, the HTBI primer set was used. TCRdb re-derived calls from the multiplex PCR reads in MiXCR, one entry per CDR3 protein. The sample contains approximately 400,000 distinct CDR3 sequences, approximately 25% of which appear only once. V usage is TRBV18 and J usage is TRBJ1-5; maybe TRBD1 (5 bases). The origin of this receptor is a man aged 50-60 years with Graves' hyperthyroidism. Sequencing was carried out using blood. The CDR3 sequence is CASSLGLGNQPQHF. In DNA, the CDR3 is TGTGCCAGCTCACTGGGGCTGGGGAATCAGCCCCAGCATTTT. The variable domain in full, with the rest retrieved from reference TRBV18 and TRBJ1-5, is NAGVMQNPRHLVRRRGQEARLRCSPMKGHSHVYWYRQLPEEGLKFMVYLQKENIIDESGMPKERFSAEFPKEGPSILRIQQVVRGDSAAYFCASSLGLGNQPQHFGDGTRLSIL.